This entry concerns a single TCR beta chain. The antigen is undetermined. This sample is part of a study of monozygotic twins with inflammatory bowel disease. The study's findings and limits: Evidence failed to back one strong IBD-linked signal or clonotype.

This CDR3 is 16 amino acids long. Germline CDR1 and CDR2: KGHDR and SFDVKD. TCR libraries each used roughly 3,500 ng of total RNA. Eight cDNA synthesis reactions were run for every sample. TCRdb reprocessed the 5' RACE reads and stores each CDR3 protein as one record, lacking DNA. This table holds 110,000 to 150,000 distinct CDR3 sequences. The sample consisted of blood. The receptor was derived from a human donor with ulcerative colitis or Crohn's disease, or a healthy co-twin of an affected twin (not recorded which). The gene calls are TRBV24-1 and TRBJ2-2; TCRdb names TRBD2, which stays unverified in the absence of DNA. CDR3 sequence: CATSEAAGDITGELFF.